This paragraph covers one T cell receptor (beta chain) sequence. The data belong to a study of T cell changes during pregnancy in multiple sclerosis. The assay was immunoSEQ multiplex PCR, and TCRdb's table has in-frame clones only and misses some. The table includes approximately 45,000 clones, roughly 92% detected once. This sequence originates from a female donor with multiple sclerosis, enrolled in a pregnancy study. The source material was CD4+ T cells from peripheral blood mononuclear cells, sampled in the first trimester of pregnancy.

The CDR3 nucleotides are TGTGCCACCATCAGTGAAGAGAACACTGAAGCTTTCTTT. The encoded protein is CATISEENTEAFF. The chain joins TRBV19 to TRBJ1-1; no clear D gene. Trimming took off 10 bases at V and 1 base at J, with 13 bases between the two ends. This CDR3 has 13 residues. Germline V gene data show CDR1 as LNHDA and CDR2 as SQIVND (reference sequence).